This T cell receptor (beta chain) was recovered during a study of cytomegalovirus exposure and HLA in healthy donors. Overall study: From roughly 180 million T cells, an earlier analysis saw some 120 million unique TCR beta sequences. Study results and caveats: In a later analysis, several top co-occurrence clusters appeared linked to parvovirus B19, influenza, CMV and Epstein-Barr virus. There were reportedly fewer N-insertions in an Asian-associated ancestry cluster than the roughly 670-donor mean, in a later analysis.

This CDR3 has 14 residues. Germline CDR1 reads WNHNN; CDR2 reads SYGVQD (reference sequence). This PCR relied on a set of 60 Vbeta primers and 13 Jbeta primers. The protocol was immunoSEQ multiplex PCR, while the TCRdb copy is restricted to in-frame clones and leaves out a portion. This sample carries more than 130,000 clones, 76% of them seen once, and the ten largest clones take under 4.5%. About this clone: Its antigen remains unidentified.

Sequencing was done on a sample of PBMCs. This chain links TRBV10-1 with TRBJ2-5; 8 nucleotides agree with TRBD1. Near its end, the DNA agrees better with TRBJ2-7, so the J call may be wrong. The origin of this receptor is a man between 18 and 35 years old in good health and CMV-seronegative. DNA of the CDR3: TGCGCCAGCAGGCCCCAGATGACAGGGGACGAGCAGTACTTC. This codes for CASRPQMTGDEQYF.